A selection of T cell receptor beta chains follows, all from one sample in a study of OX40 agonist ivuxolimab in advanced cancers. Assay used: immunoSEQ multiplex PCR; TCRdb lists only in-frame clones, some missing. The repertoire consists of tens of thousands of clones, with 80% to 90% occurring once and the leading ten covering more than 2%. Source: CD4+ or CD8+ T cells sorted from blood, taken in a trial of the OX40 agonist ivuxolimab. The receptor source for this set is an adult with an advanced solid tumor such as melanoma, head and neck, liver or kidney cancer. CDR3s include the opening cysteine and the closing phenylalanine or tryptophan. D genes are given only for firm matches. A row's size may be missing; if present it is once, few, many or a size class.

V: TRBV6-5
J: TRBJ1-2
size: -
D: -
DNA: TGTGCCAGCACCCGACAGCCATCGGACTATGGCTACACCTTC
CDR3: CASTRQPSDYGYTF

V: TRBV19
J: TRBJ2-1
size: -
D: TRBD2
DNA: TGTGCCAGTAGTATTGGGCTGAGCGGGGGACGAACATTCAATGAGCAGTTCTTC
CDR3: CASSIGLSGGRTFNEQFF

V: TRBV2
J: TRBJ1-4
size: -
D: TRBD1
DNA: TGTGCCAGCATCACCGGGACAGGGAACGAAAAACTGTTTTTT
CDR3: CASITGTGNEKLFF

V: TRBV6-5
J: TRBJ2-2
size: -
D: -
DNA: TGTGCCAGCAGTTCGCGACAGAGACGGAACACCGGGGAGCTGTTTTTT
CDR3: CASSSRQRRNTGELFF

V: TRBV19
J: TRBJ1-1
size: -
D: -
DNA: TGTGCCAGTAGTATAGGGGCAGTGAACACTGAAGCTTTCTTT
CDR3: CASSIGAVNTEAFF

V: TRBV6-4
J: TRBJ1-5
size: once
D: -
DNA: TGTGCCAGCAGTGATCGGGGAAACAATCAGCCCCAGCATTTT
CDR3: CASSDRGNNQPQHF

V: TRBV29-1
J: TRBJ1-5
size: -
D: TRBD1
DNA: TGCAGCGCTGGACAGGGGTTAAGTCAGCCCCAGCATTTT
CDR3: CSAGQGLSQPQHF

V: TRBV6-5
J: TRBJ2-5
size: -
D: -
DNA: TGTGCCAGCATTGACACGGGATTGGAGACCCAGTACTTC
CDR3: CASIDTGLETQYF

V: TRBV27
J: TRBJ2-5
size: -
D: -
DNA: TGTGCCAGCAGTATGGGGCACCAAGAGACCCAGTACTTC
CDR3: CASSMGHQETQYF

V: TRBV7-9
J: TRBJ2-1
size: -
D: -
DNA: TGTGCCAGCAGCTTAGCGAAAGGGGCGGTGGACGATGAGCAGTTCTTC
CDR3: CASSLAKGAVDDEQFF

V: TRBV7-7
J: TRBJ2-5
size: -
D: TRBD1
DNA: TGTGCTAGCAGCCGACAGGGTTTAGAGACCCAGTACTTC
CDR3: CASSRQGLETQYF

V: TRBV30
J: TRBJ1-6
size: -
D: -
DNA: TGTGCCTGGGGCAGGGGTTGGGGTAATTCACCCCTCCACTTT
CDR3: CAWGRGWGNSPLHF

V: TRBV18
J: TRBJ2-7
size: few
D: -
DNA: TGTGCCAGCTCACCAATCTTAGGGAGCGAGCAGTACTTC
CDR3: CASSPILGSEQYF

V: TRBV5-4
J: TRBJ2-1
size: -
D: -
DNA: TGTGCCAGCAGCCTTCCGGGACAAACAAGGGAAAATGAGCAGTTCTTC
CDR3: CASSLPGQTRENEQFF

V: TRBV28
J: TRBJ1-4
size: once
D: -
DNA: TGTGCCAGCAGTCACCCCGGGACAAGGGGTGAAAAACTGTTTTTT
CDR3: CASSHPGTRGEKLFF

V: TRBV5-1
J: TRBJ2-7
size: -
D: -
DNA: TGCGCCAGCAGCTTGCCCAGGGACACAGCCTACGAGCAGTACTTC
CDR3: CASSLPRDTAYEQYF

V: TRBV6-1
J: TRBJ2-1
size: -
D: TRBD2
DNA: TGTGCCAGCCGGGTGGGAGCGGGGAGTAACAATGAGCAGTTCTTC
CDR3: CASRVGAGSNNEQFF

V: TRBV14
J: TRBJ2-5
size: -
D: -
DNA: TGTGCCAGCAGCCGAGGCTGGTTGGAGACCCAGTACTTC
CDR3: CASSRGWLETQYF

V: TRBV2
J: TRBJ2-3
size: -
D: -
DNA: TGTGCCAGTCGGAACACAGATACGCAGTATTTT
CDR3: CASRNTDTQYF

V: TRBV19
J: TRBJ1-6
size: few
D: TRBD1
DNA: TGTGCCAGTAGTATAAACTGGGACAGGAGGATACCGCTCCACTTT
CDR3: CASSINWDRRIPLHF

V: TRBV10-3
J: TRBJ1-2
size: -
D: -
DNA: TGTGCCATCAGTGGTACGGCCCTTAACTATGGCTACACCTTC
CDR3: CAISGTALNYGYTF

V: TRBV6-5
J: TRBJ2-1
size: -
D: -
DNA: TGTGCCAGCAGCGCGGGGACGTACAATGAGCAGTTCTTC
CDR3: CASSAGTYNEQFF

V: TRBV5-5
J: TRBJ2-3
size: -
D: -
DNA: TGTGCCAGCAGCATGGGGGTGTTCTCCCGCACAGATACGCAGTATTTT
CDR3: CASSMGVFSRTDTQYF

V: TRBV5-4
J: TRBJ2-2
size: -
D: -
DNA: TGTGCCAGCAGCTTGGCAGGGATAAACACCGGGGAGCTGTTTTTT
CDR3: CASSLAGINTGELFF

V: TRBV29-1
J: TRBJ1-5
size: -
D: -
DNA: TGCAGCGTTGGGCAGTCTAGCAATCAGCCCCAGCATTTT
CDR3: CSVGQSSNQPQHF

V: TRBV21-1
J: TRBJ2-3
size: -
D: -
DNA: TGTGCCAGCAGCGACCGGGCCGTAGATCCAGATACGCAGTATTTT
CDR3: CASSDRAVDPDTQYF

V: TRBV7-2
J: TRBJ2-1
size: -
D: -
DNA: TGTGCCAGCAGCAAGGACAGATCCTACAATGAGCAGTTCTTC
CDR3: CASSKDRSYNEQFF

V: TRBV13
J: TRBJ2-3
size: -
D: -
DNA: TGTGCCAGCAGCTGGGACGGGGGCACAGATACGCAGTATTTT
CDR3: CASSWDGGTDTQYF

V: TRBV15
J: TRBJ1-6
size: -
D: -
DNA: TGTGCCACCAGCCGAGGTGGTGGAAGCTCCTATAATTCACCCCTCCACTTT
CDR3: CATSRGGGSSYNSPLHF

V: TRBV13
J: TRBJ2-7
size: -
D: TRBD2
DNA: TGTGCCAGCAGCTTTGGTAGCGGGGGGCCGCAGTACGAGCAGTACTTC
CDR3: CASSFGSGGPQYEQYF

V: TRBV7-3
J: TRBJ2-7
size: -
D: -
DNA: TGTGCCAGCAGCTTAGGTATAAGCGGCTACGAGCAGTACTTC
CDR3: CASSLGISGYEQYF

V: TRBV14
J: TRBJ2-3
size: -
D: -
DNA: TGTGCCAGCAGCCAAGTTTTCCTAGGGCTGAGCACAGATACGCAGTATTTT
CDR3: CASSQVFLGLSTDTQYF

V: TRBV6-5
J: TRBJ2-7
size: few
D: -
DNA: TGTGCCAGCAGTTACTCAGGATACGGCTCCTACGAGCAGTACTTC
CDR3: CASSYSGYGSYEQYF

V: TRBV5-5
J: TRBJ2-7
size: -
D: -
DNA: TGTGCCAGCAGCTTTGGTTATTCAGGGACCTACGAGCAGTACTTC
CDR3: CASSFGYSGTYEQYF

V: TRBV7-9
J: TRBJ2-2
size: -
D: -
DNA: TGTGCCAGCAGCTTAGAGACCTTAGGGACCGCGAACACCGGGGAGCTGTTTTTT
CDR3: CASSLETLGTANTGELFF

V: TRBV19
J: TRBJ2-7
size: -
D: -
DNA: TGTGCCAGTAGTAAGGACACGTTCTCCTACGAGCAGTACTTC
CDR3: CASSKDTFSYEQYF

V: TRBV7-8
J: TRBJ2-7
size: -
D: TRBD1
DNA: TGTGCCAGCAGCCCCTTGGGACAGGGGGTTTCCTACGAGCAGTACTTC
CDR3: CASSPLGQGVSYEQYF

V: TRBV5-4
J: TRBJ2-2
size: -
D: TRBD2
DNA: TGTGCCAGCAGCTTACCCCTGCGGGGGGGCCACGGGGAGCTGTTTTTT
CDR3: CASSLPLRGGHGELFF

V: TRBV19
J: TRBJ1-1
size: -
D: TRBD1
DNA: TGTGCCAGTAGTATAGCAGGGGGCACTGAAGCTTTCTTT
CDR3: CASSIAGGTEAFF

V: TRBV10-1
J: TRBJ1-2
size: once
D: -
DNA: TGCGCCAGCAGTGAGACGCGCATTGACCTAAATGGCTACACCTTC
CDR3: CASSETRIDLNGYTF